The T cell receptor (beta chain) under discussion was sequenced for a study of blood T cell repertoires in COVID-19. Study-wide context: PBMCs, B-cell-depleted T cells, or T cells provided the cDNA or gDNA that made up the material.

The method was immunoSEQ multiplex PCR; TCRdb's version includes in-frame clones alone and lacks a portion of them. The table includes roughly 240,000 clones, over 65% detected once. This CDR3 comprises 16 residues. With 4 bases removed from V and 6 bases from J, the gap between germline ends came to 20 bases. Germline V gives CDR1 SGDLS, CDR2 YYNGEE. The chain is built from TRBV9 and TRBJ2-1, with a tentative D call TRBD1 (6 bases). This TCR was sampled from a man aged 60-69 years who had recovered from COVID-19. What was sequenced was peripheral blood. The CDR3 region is CASSLRDIQGGNEQFF. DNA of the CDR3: TGTGCCAGCAGCCTACGGGACATCCAAGGAGGCAATGAGCAGTTCTTC.